Listed below are T cell receptor beta chains from one sample, sequenced in a study of shared T cell receptors in the human thymus. The method was immunoSEQ multiplex PCR; TCRdb's version includes in-frame clones alone and lacks a portion of them. The sample carries hundreds of thousands of clones, 88% recorded once. The sample was also linked to a second study, of human thymus T cells.

Sequenced sample: thymocytes. The receptor set was obtained from a boy younger than two with a congenital heart defect. Each CDR3 is given with its conserved first and last residue. A D gene is named only where the DNA matches it firmly. Clone size is given for some rows only: seen once, a few or many times, or a class if the clone is expanded.

NA,TRBJ2-1,TRBD2,TRBV13,CASSSSGSGEQFF,TGTGCCAGCAGCAGTAGCGGGTCTGGGGAGCAGTTCTTC
once,TRBJ2-1,TRBD2,TRBV28,CASSSWTSGSLHNEQFF,TGTGCCAGCAGTTCCTGGACTAGCGGGAGTCTCCACAATGAGCAGTTCTTC
NA,TRBJ2-7,TRBD1,TRBV5-6,CASSLGQGLDEQYF,TGTGCCAGCAGCTTGGGACAGGGGTTAGACGAGCAGTACTTC
NA,TRBJ2-7,NA,TRBV7-2,CASSPHYEQYF,TGTGCCAGCAGCCCCCACTACGAGCAGTACTTC
NA,TRBJ2-7,TRBD1,TRBV28,CASRLDRAPFYEQYF,TGTGCCAGCAGATTGGACAGGGCGCCTTTTTACGAGCAGTACTTC
once,TRBJ2-1,TRBD2,TRBV5-1,CASSLRTSGFHSSYNEQFF,TGCGCCAGCAGCTTGCGCACTAGCGGGTTCCATAGCTCCTACAATGAGCAGTTCTTC
NA,TRBJ1-3,NA,TRBV30,CAWGGSPGEGSGNTIYF,TGTGCCTGGGGGGGTAGCCCCGGGGAGGGCTCTGGAAACACCATATATTTT
NA,TRBJ2-4,TRBD2,TRBV27,CASSSIAGGGENIQYF,TGTGCCAGCAGTTCAATAGCGGGAGGAGGGGAAAACATTCAGTACTTC
once,TRBJ1-5,NA,TRBV10-3,CAISERHSNQPQHF,TGTGCCATCAGTGAAAGACATAGCAATCAGCCCCAGCATTTT
NA,TRBJ2-2,TRBD2,TRBV11-1,CASSPRTGRDTGELFF,TGTGCCAGCAGCCCCCGGACCGGGAGGGACACCGGGGAGCTGTTTTTT
NA,TRBJ2-3,TRBD1,TRBV10-3,CAMGPAGTGGPINTDTQYF,TGTGCCATGGGACCCGCCGGGACAGGGGGCCCCATTAACACAGATACGCAGTATTTT
NA,TRBJ2-3,TRBD2,TRBV29-1,CSVEKPGTSGTPDTQYF,TGCAGCGTTGAGAAGCCCGGGACTAGCGGCACCCCGGATACGCAGTATTTT
NA,TRBJ2-1,TRBD2,TRBV5-4,CASSLAGGTSGRGTYNEQFF,TGTGCCAGCAGCTTGGCCGGAGGGACTAGCGGGAGGGGAACCTACAATGAGCAGTTCTTC
NA,TRBJ2-1,NA,TRBV5-1,CASSFIPDSSYNEQFF,TGCGCCAGCAGCTTTATACCGGACAGCTCCTACAATGAGCAGTTCTTC
NA,TRBJ2-1,NA,TRBV5-1,CASSSLDYNEQFF,TGCGCCAGCAGCTCCCTAGACTACAATGAGCAGTTCTTC
NA,TRBJ1-1,TRBD1,TRBV5-1,CASSLSGTGGQETEAFF,TGCGCCAGCAGCTTGTCTGGGACAGGGGGACAGGAAACTGAAGCTTTCTTT
NA,TRBJ2-7,TRBD2,TRBV30,CAWSRRAGDHIEQYF,TGTGCCTGGAGTCGTCGAGCGGGAGATCATATCGAGCAGTACTTC
NA,TRBJ1-1,NA,TRBV2,CASSEAAGNAKNTEAFF,TGTGCCAGCAGTGAAGCGGCAGGGAATGCAAAGAACACTGAAGCTTTCTTT
NA,TRBJ1-5,NA,TRBV7-2,CASSERSGQPQHF,TGTGCCAGCAGCGAAAGGTCGGGTCAGCCCCAGCATTTT
NA,TRBJ2-7,NA,TRBV7-8,CASSLNHNRDGSSYEQYF,TGTGCCAGCAGCTTAAACCACAACCGGGACGGGAGCTCCTACGAGCAGTACTTC
NA,TRBJ2-7,TRBD2,TRBV28,CASNSSGRKQYF,TGTGCCAGCAATTCTAGCGGGAGGAAGCAGTACTTC
NA,TRBJ2-7,NA,TRBV7-2,CASSNRGGSYEQYF,TGTGCCAGCAGCAACAGGGGAGGCTCCTACGAGCAGTACTTC
NA,TRBJ2-1,NA,TRBV5-1,CASSLGLFAGYNEQFF,TGCGCCAGCAGCTTGGGGTTATTTGCGGGTTACAATGAGCAGTTCTTC
NA,TRBJ2-1,NA,TRBV20-1,CSAEPLGGQFF,TGCAGTGCCGAACCCCTGGGAGGGCAGTTCTTC
NA,TRBJ2-3,TRBD2,TRBV28,CASRPLMTSGSTSTDTQYF,TGTGCCAGCAGACCCCTTATGACTAGCGGGAGCACTAGCACAGATACGCAGTATTTT
NA,TRBJ1-2,NA,TRBV30,CAWSVPNRAIWTNYGYTF,TGTGCCTGGAGTGTACCGAACAGGGCGATTTGGACTAACTATGGCTACACCTTC
NA,TRBJ2-2,TRBD2,TRBV9,CASSVDNGGRSGELFF,TGTGCCAGCAGCGTAGATAACGGCGGGAGGTCCGGGGAGCTGTTTTTT
NA,TRBJ2-7,NA,TRBV6-5,CASWSGVYEQYF,TGTGCCAGCTGGTCGGGAGTCTACGAGCAGTACTTC
NA,TRBJ2-7,TRBD2,TRBV4-3,CASSQDGRYEAGTDSSYEQYF,TGCGCCAGCAGCCAAGATGGGAGGTATGAAGCGGGAACGGATAGCTCCTACGAGCAGTACTTC
NA,TRBJ2-1,NA,TRBV29-1,CSVLRGRPHYNEQFF,TGCAGCGTCCTCCGGGGGAGGCCCCACTACAATGAGCAGTTCTTC
NA,TRBJ2-5,NA,TRBV2,CASSEAGALTRPKTQYF,TGTGCCAGCAGTGAAGCGGGGGCCCTTACTCGGCCCAAGACCCAGTACTTC
NA,TRBJ1-4,NA,TRBV7-9,CASSEAANEKLFF,TGTGCCAGCAGCGAAGCCGCTAATGAAAAACTGTTTTTT
few,TRBJ2-1,TRBD2,TRBV7-9,CASSLALAGGPGDNEQFF,TGTGCCAGCAGCTTGGCCCTAGCGGGAGGGCCTGGGGACAATGAGCAGTTCTTC
NA,TRBJ2-7,TRBD2,TRBV28,CASRASGSQPDEQYF,TGTGCCAGCAGAGCCAGCGGGAGCCAGCCCGACGAGCAGTACTTC
NA,TRBJ2-7,TRBD2,TRBV2,CASIGRGLTRREQYF,TGTGCCAGCATAGGGAGGGGACTAACCCGCCGGGAGCAGTACTTC
NA,TRBJ2-7,TRBD1,TRBV7-6,CASSLGPRQGPYEQYF,TGTGCCAGCAGCTTAGGACCTCGACAGGGCCCCTACGAGCAGTACTTC
NA,TRBJ2-4,NA,TRBV6-1,CAVKQGILAKNIQYF,TGTGCCGTAAAACAGGGAATACTAGCCAAAAACATTCAGTACTTC
NA,TRBJ2-3,NA,TRBV7-6,CASSHGQYTDTQYF,TGTGCCAGCAGCCATGGACAGTACACAGATACGCAGTATTTT
NA,TRBJ1-5,NA,TRBV28,CASTPDGRNQPQHF,TGTGCCAGCACCCCGGACGGGAGGAATCAGCCCCAGCATTTT
NA,TRBJ1-2,NA,TRBV9,CASRGGRQGGNYGYTF,TGTGCCAGCAGGGGGGGGCGGCAGGGAGGGAACTATGGCTACACCTTC
NA,TRBJ1-1,NA,TRBV5-1,CASSLRGQHTEAFF,TGCGCCAGCAGCTTGAGGGGCCAACACACTGAAGCTTTCTTT
NA,TRBJ2-7,TRBD2,TRBV27,CASSPLQRDGRVEYF,TGTGCCAGCAGTCCCCTCCAGCGGGACGGGCGCGTTGAGTACTTC
NA,TRBJ2-2,TRBD2,TRBV19,CASSIGLADTGELFF,TGTGCCAGTAGTATAGGACTAGCAGACACCGGGGAGCTGTTTTTT
NA,TRBJ2-3,TRBD2,TRBV7-2,CASSPAGTSGSSSTDTQYF,TGTGCCAGCAGCCCAGCCGGGACTAGCGGGAGTTCAAGCACAGATACGCAGTATTTT
NA,TRBJ2-2,TRBD1,TRBV6-1,CASSDQTGDTGELFF,TGTGCCAGCAGTGACCAGACAGGGGACACCGGGGAGCTGTTTTTT
NA,TRBJ2-7,TRBD2,TRBV27,CASSSRFPSGYEQYF,TGTGCCAGCAGTTCCCGTTTTCCTAGCGGCTACGAGCAGTACTTC
NA,TRBJ2-1,TRBD1,TRBV18,CASPPTGGRIVRLAASYNEQFF,TGTGCCAGCCCTCCGACAGGGGGCCGAATAGTTCGACTAGCCGCTTCTTACAATGAGCAGTTCTTC
NA,TRBJ2-3,NA,TRBV4-1,CASSQAPLNGGSTDTQYF,TGCGCCAGCAGCCAAGCCCCGTTAAACGGAGGGAGCACAGATACGCAGTATTTT
few,TRBJ1-1,NA,TRBV19,CASSIGAEAFF,TGTGCCAGTAGTATAGGCGCTGAAGCTTTCTTT
NA,TRBJ2-7,NA,TRBV7-6,CASSLSGLAGAAYEQYF,TGTGCCAGCAGCTTAAGCGGACTGGCCGGAGCTGCCTACGAGCAGTACTTC
NA,TRBJ1-6,TRBD1,TRBV25-1,CASSGRGRMSPLHF,TGTGCCAGCAGTGGCAGGGGGCGCATGTCACCCCTCCACTTT
NA,TRBJ2-7,TRBD1,TRBV10-3,CAIRPGQGAHEQYF,TGTGCCATCAGGCCGGGACAGGGGGCCCACGAGCAGTACTTC
NA,TRBJ2-3,TRBD1,TRBV27,CASSGVGQGAEDTQYF,TGTGCCAGCAGCGGAGTTGGACAGGGGGCGGAAGATACGCAGTATTTT
NA,TRBJ2-4,NA,TRBV7-2,CASRYLSSENIQYF,TGTGCCAGCAGATACCTCAGTTCTGAAAACATTCAGTACTTC
NA,TRBJ2-5,NA,TRBV7-8,CASSLFPGISHQETQYF,TGTGCCAGCAGCTTATTTCCAGGGATCTCCCACCAGGAGACCCAGTACTTC